This T cell receptor (beta chain) is drawn from a study of cytomegalovirus exposure and HLA in healthy donors (dated by TCRdb to about 2017). Regarding the study in general: According to a later analysis, the 120 or so validation repertoires were produced on the same platform as the roughly 700 repertoires of the first cohort. The study aimed to test whether cataloging public T cell receptors could reveal signatures of past pathogen exposure. Besides the first cohort of around 700 subjects, a separate validation cohort made up of roughly 120 different subjects was used. High-throughput TCR immunosequencing, statistical association of individual TCRs with disease status, and machine learning were combined to predict cytomegalovirus infection status.

The donors were included in the validation cohort of 130 or so subjects, a group kept apart from the 666-subject first cohort. On the study overall, not on this receptor specifically: The authors suggested that the approach could potentially be generalized to other disease states and immunological phenotypes. A total of some 180 TCR beta chains were listed by the study as associated with cytomegalovirus. In vitro tests confirmed that a few of the cytomegalovirus-associated TCR beta chains recognize cytomegalovirus antigens. While some public TCRs were present in many individuals, most TCR sequences turned up only very rarely across donors. The classifier was reported to diagnose cytomegalovirus status with high specificity and sensitivity in both the original and validation cohorts. In a later analysis, TCRs clustered in the first cohort were found to also tend to co-occur in the approximately 120 validation repertoires, with about 94% of cluster scores above 0. The validation cohort had no HLA typing available for a later analysis, so co-occurrence within that cohort was assessed over all 120 or so repertoires.

Library construction relied on the immunoSEQ multiplex PCR assay. The authors processed their data as follows. A statistical classification framework was developed to diagnose cytomegalovirus status using the catalog of TCR beta chain sequences. TCRdb provides this immuneACCESS table in a form limited to in-frame rearrangements. Some clones are lacking; in checked studies, under half of them reflect an unresolved V gene, and why the rest are absent is not known. V, J and clone size were drawn from that table, and D and trimming were deduced from the DNA. The sample profile shows approximately 150,000 clones; around 81% of them were found once. Of the sample, approximately 2.4% is held by the ten largest clones. Turning to this clone: Its antigen is still unknown. Base quality data are lacking; no much larger clone is found one base away.

The sample comprised PBMCs. The TCR was taken from a young man in good health and CMV-seropositive.

The CDR3 protein sequence reads: CASSRSGGVQETQYF. DNA sequence: TGTGCCAGCAGCCGTAGCGGGGGAGTACAAGAGACCCAGTACTTC. In this chain, TRBV5-4 is recombined with TRBJ2-5; 9 bases in the junction line up with TRBD2. Trimming removed 4 bases from V and 2 bases from J; the gene matches leave 6 bases unexplained. Via the germline V gene (reference sequence), CDR1 is SGHNT and CDR2 YYREEE. The CDR3 starts with the cysteine, ends with the phenylalanine, and has 15 residues. Only the CDR3 DNA stays, 45 bases, in frame from base 1.